This T cell receptor beta chain was retrieved from a study of blood T cell repertoires in COVID-19. Germline loops: CDR1 MNHNS, CDR2 SASEGT. The CDR3 spans 15 residues. Between the trimmed V and J ends, which lost 1 base and 1 base, there was a span of 10 bases. Generated by immunoSEQ multiplex PCR, the TCRdb table keeps only in-frame clones and is missing some. The sample has about 250,000 clones; about 83% are singletons. The receptor was derived from a human donor in a cohort sampled during active COVID-19. Sequenced sample: peripheral blood. The chain links TRBV6-1 to TRBJ1-1; no definite D call. CDR3 loop: CASSEDYRANTEAFF. In DNA, the CDR3 is TGTGCCAGCAGTGAAGACTACCGAGCGAACACTGAAGCTTTCTTT.